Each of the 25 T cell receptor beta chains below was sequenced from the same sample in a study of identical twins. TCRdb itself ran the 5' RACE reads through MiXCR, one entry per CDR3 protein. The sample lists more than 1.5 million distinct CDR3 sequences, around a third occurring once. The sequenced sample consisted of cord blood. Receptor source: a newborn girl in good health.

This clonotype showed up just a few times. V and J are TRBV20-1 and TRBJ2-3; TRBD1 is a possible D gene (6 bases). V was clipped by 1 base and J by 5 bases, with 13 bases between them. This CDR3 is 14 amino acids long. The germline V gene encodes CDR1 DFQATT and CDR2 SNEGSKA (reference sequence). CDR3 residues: CSARGGQLRDTQYF. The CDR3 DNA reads TGCAGTGCTAGAGGAGGACAGCTCAGAGATACGCAGTATTTT.

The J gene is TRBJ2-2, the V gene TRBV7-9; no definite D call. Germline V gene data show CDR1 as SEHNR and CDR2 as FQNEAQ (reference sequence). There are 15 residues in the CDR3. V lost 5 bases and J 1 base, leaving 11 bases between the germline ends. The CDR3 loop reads CASSPARWNTGELFF. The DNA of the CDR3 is TGTGCCAGCAGCCCCGCTCGTTGGAACACCGGGGAGCTGTTTTTT.

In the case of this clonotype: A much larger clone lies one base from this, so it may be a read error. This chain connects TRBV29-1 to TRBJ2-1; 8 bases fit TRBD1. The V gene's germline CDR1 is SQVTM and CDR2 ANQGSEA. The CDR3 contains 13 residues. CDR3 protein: CSVDGQGYNGQFF. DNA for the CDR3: TGCAGCGTTGACGGACAGGGTTACAATGGGCAGTTCTTC.

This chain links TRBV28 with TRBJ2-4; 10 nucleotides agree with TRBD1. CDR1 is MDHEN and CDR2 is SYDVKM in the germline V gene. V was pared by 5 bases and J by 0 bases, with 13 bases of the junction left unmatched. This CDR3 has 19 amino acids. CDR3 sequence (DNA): TGTGCCAGCAGTCGCCCCTCCGGGACAGGGGCGTTAGCCAAAAACATTCAGTACTTC. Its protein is CASSRPSGTGALAKNIQYF.

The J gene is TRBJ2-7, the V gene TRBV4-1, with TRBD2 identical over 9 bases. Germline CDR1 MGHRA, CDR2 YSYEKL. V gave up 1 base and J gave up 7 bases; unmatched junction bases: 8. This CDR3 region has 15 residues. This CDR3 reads CASSQVAGAGNEQYF. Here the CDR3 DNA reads TGCGCCAGCAGCCAAGTAGCGGGGGCCGGTAATGAGCAGTACTTC.

CDR3 in amino acids: CASSYRLQETQYF. CDR3 nucleotides: TGTGCCAGCAGTTACCGACTGCAAGAGACCCAGTACTTC. The V gene is TRBV6-6, the J gene TRBJ2-5; D remains ambiguous. Trimming shortened V by 2 bases and J by 2 bases, and 6 bases separated the two germline ends. Germline CDR1 and CDR2: MNHNY and SVGAGI (reference sequence). This CDR3 is 13 amino acids long.

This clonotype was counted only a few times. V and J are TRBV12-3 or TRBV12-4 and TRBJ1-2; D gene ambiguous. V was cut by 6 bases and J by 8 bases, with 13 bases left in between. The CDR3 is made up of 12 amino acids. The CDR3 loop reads CASRKGSGGYTF. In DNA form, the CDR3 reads TGTGCCAGCAGGAAAGGTTCAGGAGGCTACACCTTC.

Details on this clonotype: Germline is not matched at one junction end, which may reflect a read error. This chain's CDR3 is CAGRRVPGPLNTGELFF. The CDR3 DNA reads as TGTGCCGGCAGGCGGGTCCCGGGACCCTTGAACACCGGGGAGCTGTTTTTT. This chain connects TRBV2 to TRBJ2-2; D may correspond to TRBD1 or TRBD2 (5 bases each). Germline assignment: CDR1 SNHLY and CDR2 FYNNEI. This CDR3 has 17 amino acids.

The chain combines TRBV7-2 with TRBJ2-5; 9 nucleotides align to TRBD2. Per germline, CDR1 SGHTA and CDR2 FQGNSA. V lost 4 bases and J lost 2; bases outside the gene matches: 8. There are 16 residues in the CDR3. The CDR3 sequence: CASSYQLLAGQETQYF. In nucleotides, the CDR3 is TGTGCCAGCAGCTACCAACTCCTAGCGGGGCAAGAGACCCAGTACTTC. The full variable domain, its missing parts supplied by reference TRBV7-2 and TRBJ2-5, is GAGVSQSPSNKVTEKGKDVELRCDPISGHTALYWYRQSLGQGLEFLIYFQGNSAPDKSGLPSDRFSAERTGGSVSTLTIQRTQQEDSAVYLCASSYQLLAGQETQYFGPGTRLLVL.

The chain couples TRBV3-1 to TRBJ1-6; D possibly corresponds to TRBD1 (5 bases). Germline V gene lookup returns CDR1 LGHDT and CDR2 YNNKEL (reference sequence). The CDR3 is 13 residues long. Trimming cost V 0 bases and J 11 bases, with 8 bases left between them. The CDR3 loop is CASSQDLGAPLHF. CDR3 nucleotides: TGTGCCAGCAGCCAAGATCTAGGGGCACCCCTCCACTTT.

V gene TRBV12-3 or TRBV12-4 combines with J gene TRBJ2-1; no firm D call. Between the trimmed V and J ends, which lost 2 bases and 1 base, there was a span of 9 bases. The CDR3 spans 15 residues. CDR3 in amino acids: CASSLPSDSYNEQFF. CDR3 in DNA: TGTGCCAGCAGTTTACCCAGTGATTCCTACAATGAGCAGTTCTTC.

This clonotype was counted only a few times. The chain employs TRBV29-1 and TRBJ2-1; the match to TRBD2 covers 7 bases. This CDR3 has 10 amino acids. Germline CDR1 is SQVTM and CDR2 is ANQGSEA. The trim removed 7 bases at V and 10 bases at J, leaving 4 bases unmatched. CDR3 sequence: CSDGTTEQFF. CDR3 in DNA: TGCAGCGACGGGACTACGGAGCAGTTCTTC.

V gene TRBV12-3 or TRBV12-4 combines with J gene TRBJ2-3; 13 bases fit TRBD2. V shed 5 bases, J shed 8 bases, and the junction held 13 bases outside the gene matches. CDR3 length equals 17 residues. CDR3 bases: TGTGCCAGCAGTCCCGTAGTGTCGGGACTAGCGGGATTTACGCAGTATTTT. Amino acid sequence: CASSPVVSGLAGFTQYF.

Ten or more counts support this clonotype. In DNA form, the CDR3 reads TGCAGTGCTAGGGAGGGGGCTAGCACAGATACGCAGTATTTT. It specifies CSAREGASTDTQYF. This chain uses TRBV20-1 with TRBJ2-3, with D perhaps matching TRBD1 (7 bases). The CDR3 runs to 14 residues. Trimming stripped 3 bases from V and 0 bases from J, with 10 bases between. Germline V lookup: CDR1 DFQATT, CDR2 SNEGSKA (reference sequence).

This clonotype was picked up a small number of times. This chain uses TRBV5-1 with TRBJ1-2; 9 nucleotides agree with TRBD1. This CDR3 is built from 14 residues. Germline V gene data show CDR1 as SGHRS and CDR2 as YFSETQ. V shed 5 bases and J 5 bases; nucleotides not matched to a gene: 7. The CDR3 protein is CASRGQGPIYGYTF. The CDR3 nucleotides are TGCGCCAGCAGGGGACAGGGTCCCATTTATGGCTACACCTTC.

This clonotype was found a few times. CDR3 loop: CASSQEDRAYNEQFF. The DNA of the CDR3 is TGCGCCAGCAGCCAAGAGGACAGGGCCTACAATGAGCAGTTCTTC. The chain recombines TRBV4-1 with TRBJ2-1, with TRBD1 matching 8 bases. Germline loops: CDR1 MGHRA, CDR2 YSYEKL. Unmatched junction bases numbered 0, after V lost 0 bases and J lost 2 bases. The CDR3 totals 15 residues.

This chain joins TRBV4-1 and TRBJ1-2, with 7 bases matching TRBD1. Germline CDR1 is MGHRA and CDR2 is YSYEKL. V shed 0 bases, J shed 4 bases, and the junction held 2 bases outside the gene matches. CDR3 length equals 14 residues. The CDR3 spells CASSQDRDSYGYTF. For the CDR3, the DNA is TGCGCCAGCAGCCAAGATAGGGACAGCTATGGCTACACCTTC.

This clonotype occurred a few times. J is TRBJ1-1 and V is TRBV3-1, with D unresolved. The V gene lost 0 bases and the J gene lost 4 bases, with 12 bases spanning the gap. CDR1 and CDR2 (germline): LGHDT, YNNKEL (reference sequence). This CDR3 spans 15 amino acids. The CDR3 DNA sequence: TGTGCCAGCAGCCAAGATGTGGCCCTGGTCACTGAAGCTTTCTTT. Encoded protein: CASSQDVALVTEAFF.

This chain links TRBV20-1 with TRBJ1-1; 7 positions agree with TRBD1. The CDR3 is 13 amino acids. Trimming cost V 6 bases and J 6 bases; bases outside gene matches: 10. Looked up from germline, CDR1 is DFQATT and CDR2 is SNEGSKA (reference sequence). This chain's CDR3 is CSAQKQGIAEAFF. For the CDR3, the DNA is TGCAGTGCCCAAAAACAGGGGATCGCTGAAGCTTTCTTT.

CDR3 amino acids: CASSKADSSYNSPPHF. CDR3 nucleotide sequence: TGTGCCAGCAGCAAAGCAGACAGCTCCTATAATTCACCCCCCCACTTT. The chain has TRBV21-1 and TRBJ1-6. TRBV21-1 is a pseudogene locus. This CDR3 comprises 16 residues.

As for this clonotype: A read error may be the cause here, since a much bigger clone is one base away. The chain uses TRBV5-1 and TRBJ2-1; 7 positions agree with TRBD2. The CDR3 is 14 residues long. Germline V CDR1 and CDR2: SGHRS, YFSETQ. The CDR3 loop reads CASSSASGYNERFF. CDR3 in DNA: TGCGCCAGCAGCTCGGCTAGCGGTTACAATGAGCGGTTCTTC.

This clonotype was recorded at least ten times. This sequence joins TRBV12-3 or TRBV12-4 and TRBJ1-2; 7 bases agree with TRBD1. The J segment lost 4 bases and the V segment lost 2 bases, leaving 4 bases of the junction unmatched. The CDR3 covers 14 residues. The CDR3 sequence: CASSLRGDSYGYTF. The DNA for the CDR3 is TGTGCCAGCAGTTTAAGAGGGGACAGCTATGGCTACACCTTC.

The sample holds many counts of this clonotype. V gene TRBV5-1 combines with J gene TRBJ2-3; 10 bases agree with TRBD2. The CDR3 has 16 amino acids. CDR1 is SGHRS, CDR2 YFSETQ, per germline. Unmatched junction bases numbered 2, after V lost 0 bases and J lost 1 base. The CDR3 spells CASSLGAGGRTDTQYF. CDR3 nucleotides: TGCGCCAGCAGCTTGGGAGCGGGGGGGCGCACAGATACGCAGTATTTT.

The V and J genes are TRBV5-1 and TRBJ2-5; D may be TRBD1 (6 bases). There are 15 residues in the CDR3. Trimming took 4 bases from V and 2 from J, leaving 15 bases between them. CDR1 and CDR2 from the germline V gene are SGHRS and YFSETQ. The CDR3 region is CASSPIPGQQETQYF. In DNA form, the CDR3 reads TGCGCCAGCAGCCCGATTCCGGGACAACAAGAGACCCAGTACTTC.

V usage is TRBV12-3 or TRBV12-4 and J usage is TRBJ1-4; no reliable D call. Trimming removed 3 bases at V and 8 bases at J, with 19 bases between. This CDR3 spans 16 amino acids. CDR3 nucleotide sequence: TGTGCCAGCAGTTTTCGACCCCCGGGATTTGGGGAAAAACTGTTTTTT. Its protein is CASSFRPPGFGEKLFF.